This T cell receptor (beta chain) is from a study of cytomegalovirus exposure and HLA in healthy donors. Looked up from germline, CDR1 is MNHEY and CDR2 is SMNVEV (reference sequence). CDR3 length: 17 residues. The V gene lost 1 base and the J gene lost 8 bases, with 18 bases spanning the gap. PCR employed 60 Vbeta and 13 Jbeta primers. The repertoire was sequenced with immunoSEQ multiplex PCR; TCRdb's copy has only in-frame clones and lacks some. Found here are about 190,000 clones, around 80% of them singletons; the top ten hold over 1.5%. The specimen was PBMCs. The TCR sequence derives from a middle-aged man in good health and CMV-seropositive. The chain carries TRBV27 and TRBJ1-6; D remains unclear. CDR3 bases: TGTGCCAGCAGTTTATTGATCCGAGCAGGCAACGATTCACCCCTCCACTTT. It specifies CASSLLIRAGNDSPLHF.